This record covers a single T cell receptor (beta chain). These data are taken from a study of blood T cell repertoires in COVID-19. This CDR3 contains 17 residues. In germline, CDR1 is SGHRS, CDR2 YFSETQ. The junction had 7 bases not matched to a gene; V was cut back by 3 bases and J by 2 bases. Generated by immunoSEQ multiplex PCR, the TCRdb table keeps only in-frame clones and is missing some. The repertoire includes tens of thousands of clones, about 90% of them detected once, and approximately 6.4% sits in the top ten. The sequencing sample was made of peripheral blood. This sequence was found in a man aged 65 to 85 with active COVID-19. The V gene is TRBV5-1, the J gene TRBJ2-3; 12 bases align to TRBD2. CDR3 nucleotides: TGCGCCAGCAGCTCAATGACTAGCGGGGGATCCACAGATACGCAGTATTTT. Its protein product is CASSSMTSGGSTDTQYF.